The 24 T cell receptor beta chains reported below all come from one sample, sequenced in a study of blood T cells in healthy people across ages. PCR was performed a second time for about 6 to 12 cycles using a sample-barcoded 5' primer and a J-beta primer mix. MiXCR, run by TCRdb on the 5' RACE reads, gives a single entry per CDR3 protein. This table has 700,000 to 800,000 distinct CDR3 sequences, more than 40% appearing once. Sequenced material: blood. The receptors come from an older woman in good health.

The rearrangement joins TRBV5-1 to TRBJ2-1; TRBD1 agrees at 9 bases. Judging by the DNA end, TRBJ2-7 fits better; the J call may be wrong. The CDR3 sequence is 15 residues long. Germline values: CDR1 SGHRS, CDR2 YFSETQ. The CDR3 DNA sequence: TGCGCCAGCAGCTTGGCCAGCACAGGGGGCAATGAGCAGTACTTC. This translates into CASSLASTGGNEQYF.

The gene calls are TRBV27 and TRBJ2-7; possibly TRBD2 for D (5 bases). Germline V gene lookup returns CDR1 MNHEY and CDR2 SMNVEV (reference sequence). This CDR3 region has 14 residues. The V gene lost 6 bases and the J gene lost 6 bases, with 18 bases spanning the gap. CDR3 sequence reads: CASSWHREASEQYF. The CDR3, as DNA: TGTGCCAGCAGCTGGCACCGGGAAGCTAGCGAGCAGTACTTC.

Here the CDR3 DNA reads TGTGCCAGCAGCCCCTCGGAGCGGGATCGGCCGACCCAGTACTTC. The encoded protein is CASSPSERDRPTQYF. The chain uses TRBV6-6 and TRBJ2-7; 7 bases map to TRBD2. The closer fit of TRBJ2-5 to the DNA end suggests the J call may be wrong. In germline, CDR1 is MNHNY, CDR2 SVGAGI (reference sequence). The CDR3 spans 15 residues.

The CDR3 DNA is TGTGCCAGCAGCCAAGATCACAGGGAGAATGGGGCCAACGTCCTGACTTTC. It is translated as CASSQDHRENGANVLTF. V is TRBV4-2 and J is TRBJ2-6; D is perhaps TRBD1 (6 bases). The CDR3 is 17 residues long. CDR1 LGHNA and CDR2 YNFKEQ come from the germline V gene. V lost 0 bases and J lost 3, with 12 bases in between.

V usage is TRBV9 and J usage is TRBJ2-7, with TRBD2 identical over 7 bases. The germline V gene encodes CDR1 SGDLS and CDR2 YYNGEE. The CDR3 contains 13 residues. V was pared by 0 bases and J by 7 bases, with 4 bases of the junction left unmatched. The CDR3 region is CASSVGGLTEQYF. The CDR3 coding sequence is TGTGCCAGCAGCGTAGGGGGACTAACAGAGCAGTACTTC.

The rearrangement joins TRBV3-1 to TRBJ2-1, with a weak D call TRBD2 (6 bases). Germline CDR1 LGHDT, CDR2 YNNKEL (reference sequence). The V gene lost 4 bases and the J gene lost 9 bases, with 16 bases spanning the gap. The CDR3 has 14 amino acids. The CDR3 spells CASSLGSGGPEQFF. CDR3 nucleotide sequence: TGTGCCAGCAGCCTCGGTAGCGGAGGGCCTGAGCAGTTCTTC.

This chain connects TRBV20-1 to TRBJ1-6; D gene uncertain. The CDR3 extends over 15 amino acids. V was trimmed by 1 base and J by 7 bases, leaving 14 bases between them. Germline-derived CDR1 and CDR2 are DFQATT and SNEGSKA (reference sequence). The CDR3 is CSARAVTEINSPLHF. CDR3 DNA sequence: TGCAGTGCTAGAGCGGTTACAGAAATCAATTCACCCCTCCACTTT.

This clonotype appeared once. The CDR3 region has the DNA TGTGCCAGCAGCTTAGGGGGACAGGGAACTAACATTCAGTACTTC. Translation: CASSLGGQGTNIQYF. The chain combines TRBV7-2 with TRBJ2-5; 9 bases are shared with TRBD1. The closer fit of TRBJ2-4 to the DNA end suggests the J call may be wrong. This CDR3 has 15 residues. The V gene's germline CDR1 is SGHTA and CDR2 FQGNSA.

The gene calls are TRBV20-1 and TRBJ2-3, with 8 bases identical to TRBD2. The trim removed 1 base at V and 6 bases at J, leaving 9 bases unmatched. The germline V gene has CDR1 DFQATT and CDR2 SNEGSKA (reference sequence). This CDR3 spans 15 amino acids. CDR3 protein: CSARAPKRERDTQYF. The CDR3 coding sequence is TGCAGTGCTAGAGCCCCAAAGCGGGAGAGGGATACGCAGTATTTT.

In the case of this clonotype: The junction departs from the called germline gene at one end, perhaps through a read error. The rearrangement links TRBV7-3 to TRBJ2-7, with 9 bases identical to TRBD1. TRBJ2-5 matches the DNA end more closely, so the J call is doubtful. Germline V gene sequence: CDR1 SGHTA, CDR2 FQGTGA. CDR3 size: 14 residues. The CDR3 loop is CASSLTGQGETQYF. The CDR3 coding sequence is TGTGCCAGCAGCCTAACGGGACAGGGAGAGACCCAGTACTTC.

This clonotype was detected a few times. The chain employs TRBV15 and TRBJ2-3, with TRBD2 identical over 14 bases. The CDR3 is 18 amino acids. Germline CDR1 is LNHNV and CDR2 is YYDKDF (reference sequence). Trimming cost V 1 base and J 1 base; bases outside gene matches: 4. CDR3 DNA: TGTGCCACCAGCAGAGCCCCGGGACTAGCGGGAGGCACAGATACGCAGTATTTT. Its translation: CATSRAPGLAGGTDTQYF.

The chain recombines TRBV12-3 or TRBV12-4 with TRBJ2-1; TRBD1 is a possible D gene (6 bases). The CDR3 loop spans 15 amino acids. Trimming removed 6 bases at V and 12 bases at J, with 24 bases between. The CDR3 protein is CASREGRGTIRGQFF. DNA of the CDR3: TGTGCCAGCAGGGAAGGAAGGGGGACAATACGGGGGCAGTTCTTC.

With respect to this clonotype: A much larger clone differs by one base, so this may be a read error. The gene calls are TRBV11-1 and TRBJ2-3, with TRBD2 identical over 11 bases. J was trimmed by 5 bases and V by 5 bases; bases with no gene match: 3. Germline CDR1 is SGHAT and CDR2 is FQDESV (reference sequence). The CDR3 is 14 residues long. The CDR3 spells CASSVGLAGDTQYF. Written as DNA, the CDR3 is TGTGCCAGCAGCGTAGGACTAGCGGGAGATACGCAGTATTTT.

There are a few counts of this clonotype. V gene TRBV6-6 combines with J gene TRBJ2-7; D may be TRBD1 or TRBD2 (5 bases each). V was clipped by 6 bases and J by 2 bases, with 14 bases between them. CDR3 length: 14 amino acids. The germline V gene encodes CDR1 MNHNY and CDR2 SVGAGI (reference sequence). CDR3 region: CASSLGRRAYEQYF. The CDR3, as DNA: TGTGCCAGCAGCCTGGGACGCCGGGCCTACGAGCAGTACTTC.

This sequence joins TRBV25-1 and TRBJ1-6; D unresolved. Germline V lookup: CDR1 MGHDK, CDR2 SYGVNS. Trimming stripped 3 bases from V and 2 bases from J, with 8 bases between. This CDR3 has 15 residues. For the CDR3, the DNA is TGTGCCAGCAGTGACCTAAATGCCTATAATTCACCCCTCCACTTT. It translates to CASSDLNAYNSPLHF.

Comment on this clonotype: This clone may be a read error of a much larger clone one base away. The chain couples TRBV7-3 to TRBJ2-5; 9 bases are shared with TRBD1. CDR1 and CDR2 (germline): SGHTA, FQGTGA. The CDR3 consists of 15 residues. With V trimmed by 5 bases and J by 7 bases, 11 bases remained unmatched. The CDR3: CASSPQDRGGGTQYF. The CDR3 DNA reads TGTGCCAGCAGCCCCCAGGACAGGGGAGGAGGGACCCAGTACTTC.

The V gene is TRBV10-3, the J gene TRBJ2-6; D may match TRBD1 or TRBD2 (6 bases each). Trimming took 7 bases from V and 4 from J, leaving 11 bases between them. This CDR3 contains 14 residues. CDR1 ENHRY and CDR2 SYGVKD come from the germline V gene. The CDR3 region is CAITGASGANVLTF. The CDR3 DNA follows: TGTGCCATCACGGGGGCGTCGGGGGCCAACGTCCTGACTTTC.

With regard to this clonotype: A read error may explain this, as a much larger clone is one base away. V gene TRBV4-3 combines with J gene TRBJ2-1; 7 bases map to TRBD2. The end of the DNA fits TRBJ2-7 better, so the J call may be wrong. The CDR3 spans 16 residues. Germline V gene data show CDR1 as LGHNA and CDR2 as YSLEER. CDR3 residues: CASSQERDGSYNEQYF. CDR3 DNA: TGCGCCAGCAGCCAGGAGCGGGACGGTTCCTACAATGAGCAGTACTTC.

The chain joins TRBV28 to TRBJ2-3; D is possibly TRBD2 (5 bases). The germline V gene encodes CDR1 MDHEN and CDR2 SYDVKM. The CDR3 sequence is 17 residues long. Deletions cut 3 bases from V and 0 bases from J, with 16 bases between. Written as DNA, the CDR3 is TGTGCCAGCAGTTTCTCTGCGGCGGGCGGTAGCACAGATACGCAGTATTTT. Protein: CASSFSAAGGSTDTQYF.

The gene calls are TRBV5-1 and TRBJ2-1, with 7 bases lining up with TRBD1. CDR1 and CDR2 from the germline V gene are SGHRS and YFSETQ. V lost 4 bases, J lost 8 bases, and 12 bases stayed unmatched. This CDR3 comprises 15 residues. CDR3 sequence reads: CASSINRGLTDEQFF. The CDR3 DNA is TGCGCCAGCAGCATTAACAGGGGCTTAACTGATGAGCAGTTCTTC.

This clonotype was seen only a few times. The V call is TRBV19, the J call TRBJ2-1, with 8 bases matching TRBD2. Germline V CDR1 and CDR2: LNHDA, SQIVND (reference sequence). V dropped 4 bases and J dropped 0; count of bases not matched to a gene: 5. The CDR3 runs 16 residues. The DNA for the CDR3 is TGTGCCAGTAGTACGGACGGGGGGGTCTCCTACAATGAGCAGTTCTTC. This sequence encodes CASSTDGGVSYNEQFF.

Many counts were recorded for this clonotype. CDR3 coding DNA: TGCAGCGTTGGGCTGCTGACAGGTTACAATGAGCAGTTCTTC. It translates to CSVGLLTGYNEQFF. This chain joins TRBV29-1 and TRBJ2-1; maybe TRBD1 (6 bases). Per the germline V gene, CDR1 is SQVTM and CDR2 is ANQGSEA. This CDR3 contains 14 residues. Deletions cut 4 bases from V and 4 bases from J, with 14 bases between.

The chain links TRBV27 to TRBJ2-3; TRBD2 matches 8 bases. This CDR3 has 17 amino acids. V shed 0 bases and J 4 bases; nucleotides not matched to a gene: 9. Germline lookup yields CDR1 MNHEY and CDR2 SMNVEV (reference sequence). The chain's CDR3 is CASSLSRGSGAPDTQYF. CDR3 coding DNA: TGTGCCAGCAGTTTATCCCGAGGTAGCGGGGCCCCAGATACGCAGTATTTT.

This clonotype was detected many times. The V call is TRBV6-5, the J call TRBJ2-7, with 10 positions matching TRBD2. Germline V lookup: CDR1 MNHEY, CDR2 SVGAGI. The trim removed 6 bases at V and 3 bases at J, leaving 5 bases unmatched. This CDR3 comprises 14 residues. The CDR3: CASRAGTSVYEQYF. The CDR3 DNA is TGTGCCAGCAGGGCCGGGACTAGCGTCTACGAGCAGTACTTC.